A single sample gave rise to the 15 T cell receptor beta chains below, sequenced in a study of neoadjuvant anti-PD-1 for oral cavity cancer. Time point defined: after neoadjuvant nivolumab, at surgical resection. The repertoire was sequenced with immunoSEQ multiplex PCR; TCRdb's copy has only in-frame clones and lacks some. This sample yields about 7,800 clones, of which 65% to 70% are seen a single time; about 2.9% belongs to the top ten. This specimen consisted of PBMCs, obtained after nivolumab (anti-PD-1) treatment. These receptors came from a person aged 35-79 years with oral cavity squamous cell carcinoma.

The genes are TRBV6-5 and TRBJ1-2; D might be TRBD1 (5 bases). The CDR3 has 14 residues. Germline loops: CDR1 MNHEY, CDR2 SVGAGI. The ends were cut back, 2 bases at V and 4 bases at J, with 11 bases in the middle. The CDR3, as DNA: TGTGCCAGCAGTTACGCTGGGGGTTTCTATGGCTACACCTTC. Translating it yields CASSYAGGFYGYTF.

This clone showed up just once. Without the conserved terminal phenylalanine or tryptophan, this CDR3 likely stems from a read error. The rearrangement links TRBV11-3 to TRBJ2-7, with TRBD2 as a possible D gene (5 bases). The germline gives CDR1 SGHNT, CDR2 YENEEA. The CDR3 has 14 residues. CDR3 region: CVSSLGPVRGEQYL. For the CDR3, the DNA is TGTGTCAGCAGCTTAGGACCCGTTCGGGGCGAGCAGTACCTC.

The V gene is TRBV19, the J gene TRBJ1-4; D remains ambiguous. The CDR3 spans 15 residues. The germline CDR1 and CDR2 sequences are LNHDA and SQIVND (reference sequence). V dropped 3 bases and J dropped 7 bases, with 15 bases sitting between them. The CDR3 nucleotides read TGTGCCAGTAGTATTCAGATAACCACGTCTGAAAAACTGTTTTTT. It codes for CASSIQITTSEKLFF.

The chain uses TRBV9 and TRBJ1-1; maybe TRBD1 (5 bases). The CDR3 has 13 amino acids. Trimming shortened V by 2 bases and J by 1 base, and 6 bases separated the two germline ends. Per germline, CDR1 SGDLS and CDR2 YYNGEE. The CDR3 loop reads CASSVQGNTEAFF. The DNA for the CDR3 is TGTGCCAGCAGCGTCCAGGGGAACACTGAAGCTTTCTTT.

The V gene is TRBV7-9, the J gene TRBJ1-1; D unresolved. V was pared by 7 bases and J by 0 bases, with 15 bases between. CDR3 length equals 15 residues. Germline V gene lookup returns CDR1 SEHNR and CDR2 FQNEAQ (reference sequence). The CDR3 sequence is CASTGSGNMNTEAFF. CDR3 coding DNA: TGTGCCAGCACCGGCAGTGGAAACATGAACACTGAAGCTTTCTTT. The full variable domain, in which reference TRBV7-9 and TRBJ1-1 provide the parts outside the CDR3, is DTGVSQNPRHKITKRGQNVTFRCDPISEHNRLYWYRQTLGQGPEFLTYFQNEAQLEKSRLLSDRFSAERPKGSFSTLEIQRTEQGDSAMYLCASTGSGNMNTEAFFGQGTRLTVV.

The V and J genes are TRBV5-5 and TRBJ2-3; weak D call: TRBD2 (6 bases). CDR1 is SGHKS and CDR2 is YYEKEE in the germline V gene (reference sequence). The V end was cut by 4 bases, the J end by 4 bases, with 16 bases between. The CDR3 is made up of 15 amino acids. In DNA form, the CDR3 reads TGTGCCAGCAGCGGGGGAAGAGCGGGCGCAGATACGCAGTATTTT. Its translation: CASSGGRAGADTQYF.

The chain is built from TRBV18 and TRBJ2-1; 8 bases fit TRBD2. The trim removed 8 bases at V and 5 bases at J, leaving 11 bases unmatched. This CDR3 has 15 residues. Germline lookup yields CDR1 KGHSH and CDR2 LQKENI. The CDR3 is CASRAGRGANNEQFF. CDR3 nucleotide sequence: TGTGCCAGCCGCGCGGGGCGGGGGGCGAACAATGAGCAGTTCTTC.

This chain connects TRBV20-1 to TRBJ1-3; D unclear. CDR1 DFQATT and CDR2 SNEGSKA come from the germline V gene (reference sequence). The CDR3 consists of 11 residues. V gave up 3 bases and J gave up 4 bases, with 4 bases separating them. The CDR3 loop reads CSASFGNTIYF. CDR3 bases: TGCAGTGCTAGTTTCGGAAACACCATATATTTT.

The chain joins TRBV7-8 to TRBJ2-2, with 8 bases lining up with TRBD1. Germline loops: CDR1 SGHVS, CDR2 FQNEAQ. CDR3 length equals 17 residues. The ends lost 3 bases at V and 3 bases at J; junction bases unmatched: 9. The CDR3 DNA sequence: TGTGCCAGCAGCTTCTCACCGGGACAGGAGGACACCGGGGAGCTGTTTTTT. Protein product: CASSFSPGQEDTGELFF.

The chain employs TRBV10-3 and TRBJ2-1; D is uncertain. The CDR3 sequence is 14 residues long. Germline loops: CDR1 ENHRY, CDR2 SYGVKD. V lost 10 bases and J 3 bases, leaving 16 bases between the germline ends. The CDR3 is CATGDGLYYNEQFF. The DNA for the CDR3 is TGTGCCACTGGAGACGGCCTTTACTACAATGAGCAGTTCTTC.

V usage is TRBV7-8 and J usage is TRBJ2-3; a weak D match, TRBD2 (5 bases). Germline V gene data show CDR1 as SGHVS and CDR2 as FQNEAQ. CDR3 length: 15 amino acids. V lost 0 bases and J lost 4, with 11 bases in between. CDR3 protein: CASSLAPGIADTQYF. The CDR3 nucleotides are TGTGCCAGCAGCTTAGCCCCGGGGATCGCAGATACGCAGTATTTT.

This rearrangement joins TRBV9 to TRBJ1-4, with D possibly TRBD1 on 5 matching bases. Germline lookup yields CDR1 SGDLS and CDR2 YYNGEE. The V and J ends lost 2 bases and 7 bases respectively, with 18 bases between them. CDR3 length equals 16 residues. CDR3 in DNA: TGTGCCAGCAGCGTTGGAGCAGGACAAAACCTTGAAAAACTGTTTTTT. This codes for CASSVGAGQNLEKLFF.

This chain uses TRBV5-5 with TRBJ2-3; the match to TRBD2 covers 12 bases. This CDR3 comprises 17 residues. Trimming cost V 0 bases and J 1 base; bases outside gene matches: 3. Germline V lookup: CDR1 SGHKS, CDR2 YYEKEE (reference sequence). CDR3 sequence (DNA): TGTGCCAGCAGCTTGGGGCGGACTAGCGGGGGCACAGATACGCAGTATTTT. It specifies CASSLGRTSGGTDTQYF.

The chain combines TRBV7-9 with TRBJ1-5; perhaps TRBD1 as D (5 bases). There are 18 residues in the CDR3. V lost 1 base and J lost 2, with 18 bases in between. The germline gives CDR1 SEHNR, CDR2 FQNEAQ (reference sequence). The chain's CDR3 is CASSLGPGSGVGNQPQHF. Here the CDR3 DNA reads TGTGCCAGCAGCTTAGGGCCAGGGAGCGGAGTGGGCAATCAGCCCCAGCATTTT.

V gene TRBV7-2 combines with J gene TRBJ2-5; 7 bases map to TRBD2. The ends lost 5 bases at V and 0 bases at J; junction bases unmatched: 6. Germline loops: CDR1 SGHTA, CDR2 FQGNSA. CDR3 size: 15 residues. The CDR3 DNA follows: TGTGCCAGCAGCCTTGGAGGGAGGGACCAAGAGACCCAGTACTTC. Its protein is CASSLGGRDQETQYF.